The next 8 T cell receptor beta chains were all read from a single sample in a study of blood T cells in healthy people across ages. Primers used in a second PCR of roughly 6 to 11 cycles were a sample-barcoded 5' primer and a J-beta primer mix. TCRdb redid the calling of the 5' RACE reads with MiXCR, one entry per CDR3 protein. This sample has hundreds of thousands of distinct CDR3 sequences, with over 20% found just once. Sample: blood. These receptors all come from a man aged 70-80 years in good health.

The chain employs TRBV7-2 and TRBJ2-2, with 13 bases lining up with TRBD2. Germline CDR1 reads SGHTA; CDR2 reads FQGNSA. CDR3 length: 16 amino acids. V gave up 1 base and J gave up 6 bases; unmatched junction bases: 2. CDR3 bases: TGTGCCAGCAGCTTAGTGGGACTAGCGGGATCCGGGGAGCTGTTTTTT. This encodes CASSLVGLAGSGELFF.

This clonotype was seen a handful of times. The chain links TRBV20-1 to TRBJ2-3; no clear D gene. Deletions cut 6 bases from V and 2 bases from J, with 9 bases between. CDR1 and CDR2 from the germline V gene are DFQATT and SNEGSKA (reference sequence). The CDR3 covers 12 residues. This chain's CDR3 is CSACPDTDTQYF. In nucleotides, the CDR3 is TGCAGTGCATGTCCGGACACAGATACGCAGTATTTT.

This clonotype was picked up a small number of times. This CDR3 reads CASRDTHSYEQYF. CDR3 nucleotide sequence: TGTGCCAGCAGGGACACACACTCCTACGAGCAGTACTTC. The chain couples TRBV28 to TRBJ2-5; possible D gene TRBD1, 5 bases. Gene TRBJ2-7 matches the end of the DNA better, so the J call may be wrong. CDR1 is MDHEN and CDR2 is SYDVKM in the germline V gene. CDR3 length: 13 residues.

The chain recombines TRBV29-1 with TRBJ2-2, with D maybe TRBD1 (6 bases). Trimming removed 8 bases at V and 2 bases at J, with 15 bases between. Germline V lookup: CDR1 SQVTM, CDR2 ANQGSEA. This CDR3 contains 14 residues. The CDR3 region is CSTLRDKNTGELFF. The CDR3 DNA follows: TGCAGCACACTCCGGGACAAAAACACCGGGGAGCTGTTTTTT.

This chain uses TRBV5-1 with TRBJ2-3; D call uncertain. Between the trimmed V and J ends, which lost 0 bases and 2 bases, there was a span of 10 bases. The CDR3 has 15 amino acids. Per germline, CDR1 SGHRS and CDR2 YFSETQ. CDR3 loop: CASSLESGYTDTQYF. The CDR3 DNA is TGCGCCAGCAGCTTGGAATCCGGGTACACAGATACGCAGTATTTT.

This clonotype showed up just a few times. The chain links TRBV7-3 to TRBJ2-5; 8 bases are a match to TRBD1. The J call may be in error: the DNA end matches TRBJ2-1 better. The germline V gene encodes CDR1 SGHTA and CDR2 FQGTGA. This CDR3 has 14 residues. This chain's CDR3 is CASSAKTGVAEQFF. The CDR3 region has the DNA TGTGCCAGCAGCGCGAAGACAGGGGTGGCTGAGCAGTTCTTC.

A single count supports this clonotype. The chain links TRBV20-1 to TRBJ2-7; TRBD1 matches 9 bases. The CDR3 spans 13 residues. Trimming cost V 6 bases and J 5 bases; bases outside gene matches: 8. Germline V gives CDR1 DFQATT, CDR2 SNEGSKA (reference sequence). For the CDR3, the DNA is TGCAGTGCCCCGGTACAGGGGGCAAACGAGCAGTACTTC. This sequence encodes CSAPVQGANEQYF.

This clonotype showed up just a few times. The chain uses TRBV9 and TRBJ2-1; 7 bases are a match to TRBD2. After removal of 3 bases from V and 8 bases from J, the junction contained 5 bases not matched to a gene. This CDR3 has 13 residues. CDR1 and CDR2 from the germline V gene are SGDLS and YYNGEE. Written as DNA, the CDR3 is TGTGCCAGCAGCGCAGGGACTATCGATGAGCAGTTCTTC. Translation: CASSAGTIDEQFF.